The sequence of this TCR beta chain was determined in a study of shared clonotypes between healthy human individuals (dated by TCRdb to 2020 to 2022). In terms of the full investigation: The cohort comprised a couple of women and a few men aged 18 to 49 years. To estimate repertoire size and how much clonotype sharing occurs between individuals, the study deeply sequenced the blood TCR repertoires of several healthy adults. Between about 0.9 and 10 billion PBMCs per donor were obtained by leukapheresis. Per donor, three plates each were used for CD4 naive and CD4 memory, two for CD8 naive, and one for CD8 memory. To increase sequencing depth and limit assay-specific biases, TCR repertoire library preparation and sequencing were carried out by different laboratories using diverse techniques. Results and caveats for the whole study, not just this receptor: Across several donors, about 5% of naive CD4, 3.5% of naive CD8, approximately 2.5% of memory CD4, and around 0.4% of memory CD8 clonotypes were shared. Larger estimated clonotype richness was generally found for naive subsets than for memory subsets. Pairwise subsampling led to the expectation that sequencing depth would affect the degree of clonotype sharing among donors. Because the study included a small number of donors, the genetic and exposure-history diversity represented was limited. Sampling was restricted to blood, and TCR repertoires in tissues likely differ from the TCR repertoires found in blood. Rarefaction of sorted-subset datasets indicated incomplete sequencing despite the large sequencing depth. Higher generation probabilities were observed for clonotypes shared by all four sorted-subset donors than for non-shared clonotypes.

CDR1 LGHNA and CDR2 YSLEER were looked up in the germline V gene. V is trimmed back by 1 base and J by 3 bases, and the junction contains 3 bases that no gene match accounts for. The CDR3 runs 15 amino acids, cysteine and phenylalanine included. Only the CDR3 DNA stays, 45 bases, in frame from base 1. With respect to this clone: No antigen is known for it. No much larger clone exists at a distance of one base, and base qualities are not known.

For the CD8 naive samples, CD45RO-negative cells were positively selected for CCR7, yielding a CD45RA+CCR7+ population from which TemRA cells were excluded. Donors were healthy HIV-negative adults with no recently reported acute infections or vaccinations. Every donor was a Caucasian adult residing in Nashville, Tennessee, USA. After blood collection by leukapheresis, PBMCs were isolated using Ficoll-Histopaque density gradient centrifugation and then cryopreserved in the vapor phase of liquid nitrogen. Purity and quantity of every magnetically sorted T cell population were checked by analytical flow cytometry. From each sorted fraction, genomic DNA was isolated and quantified by UV absorbance on a Nanodrop 2000c. TCR CDR3 regions were amplified from genomic DNA by multiplex PCR using the deep immunoSEQ assay. Genomic DNA extracted from each cell subset was distributed evenly over all wells of several immunoSEQ 96-well plates, and each plate served as one replicate. For sorted subsets, approximately 0.2 ug of genomic DNA, equivalent to around 29,000 T cell genomes, went into each replicate PCR. Purified libraries were measured with a Qubit 3.0 fluorometer, size-checked on a Bioanalyzer 2100, and measured again with the KAPA Library Quantification kit. Each immunoSEQ 96-well plate was sequenced on its own single-read 150-cycle Illumina NextSeq 550 flow cell. Per the source publication's procedure: Because only junctional sequences without quality scores were contained in the immunoSEQ output, filtering matching that applied to full-length reads could not be performed. To assign V/J genes and CDR3, sequences were annotated using PyIR, a Python wrapper for IgBLAST v1.9, with IMGT germline references. Reads were removed for weak V/J assignments (E-value above 1e-6), missing CDR3, stop codons, out-of-frame junctions, or ambiguous translated residues. V3J clonotypes were defined as sequences sharing an identical inferred V gene, J gene, and CDR3 amino acid sequence. Percentage overlap between repertoires was computed as shared unique clonotypes divided by the size of the smaller repertoire. Repertoire richness was assessed with RTK rarefaction, the Chao1 estimator, and Recon v2.1 estimates of unobserved clonotypes. Generation probabilities were computed with OLGA for all TCRbeta clonotypes obtained by the gDNA method from several donors. Here the immuneACCESS table is served through TCRdb, limited to in-frame sequences with V and J called. Missing clones are a known gap in these copies; in checked studies unresolved V genes cover under half, and the rest lacks a known reason. V and J calls and clone size follow that table, whereas D and trimming were derived from the DNA. This sample is represented by roughly 2.1 million clones; 85% to 95% of them were singletons. The ten largest clones represent roughly 1.8% of the sample.

The sequenced sample was naive CD8+ T cells from PBMCs. In light of the paper, this sample's cell subset or site label describes: CD45RA+CCR7+. The clonotype originates from a man between 18 and 35 years old in good health. Some clones in this sample may be carry-over from other donors' samples. The chain is assembled from TRBV4-3 and TRBJ2-1; TRBD2 matches 7 bases in the middle. For the CDR3, the sequence is CASSQASGGYNEQFF. At the DNA level, the sequence is TGCGCCAGCAGCCAAGCTAGCGGCGGCTACAATGAGCAGTTCTTC.